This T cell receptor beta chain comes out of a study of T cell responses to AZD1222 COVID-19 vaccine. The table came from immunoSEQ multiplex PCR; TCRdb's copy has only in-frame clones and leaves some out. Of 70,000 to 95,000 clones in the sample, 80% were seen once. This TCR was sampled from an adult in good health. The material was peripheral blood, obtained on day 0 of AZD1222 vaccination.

DNA of the CDR3: TGCGCCAGCAGCTTGGTGGGAGGGTCCTACAATGAGCAGTTCTTC. It encodes CASSLVGGSYNEQFF. The genes are TRBV5-1 and TRBJ2-1, with 7 nucleotides matching TRBD2. CDR3 length equals 15 residues. Germline-derived CDR1 and CDR2 are SGHRS and YFSETQ. Unmatched junction bases numbered 1, after V lost 0 bases and J lost 1 base.